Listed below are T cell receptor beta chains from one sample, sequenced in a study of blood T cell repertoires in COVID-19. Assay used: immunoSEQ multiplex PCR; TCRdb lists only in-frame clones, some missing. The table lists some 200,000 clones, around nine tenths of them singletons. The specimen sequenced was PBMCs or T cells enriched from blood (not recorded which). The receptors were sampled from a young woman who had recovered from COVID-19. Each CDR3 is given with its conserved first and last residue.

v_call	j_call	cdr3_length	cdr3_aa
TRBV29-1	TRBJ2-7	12	CSVALTAHEQYF
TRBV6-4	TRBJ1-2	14	CASSDSGGGDGYTF
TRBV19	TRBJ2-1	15	CASSISSGMAYEQFF
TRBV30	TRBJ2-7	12	CAWSAGSYEQYF
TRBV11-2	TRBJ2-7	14	CASSSPRRWGEQYF
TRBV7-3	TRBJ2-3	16	CASSPGLLLGTDTQYF
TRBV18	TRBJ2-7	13	CASSLDRGYEQYF
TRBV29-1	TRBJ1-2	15	CSVAKQGVGSEGYTF
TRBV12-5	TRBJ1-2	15	CASGFRTGIIDGYTF
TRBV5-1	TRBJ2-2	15	CASSSTSGGTGELFF
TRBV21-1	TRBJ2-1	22	CASSAHGLSQGTSGRADNEQFF